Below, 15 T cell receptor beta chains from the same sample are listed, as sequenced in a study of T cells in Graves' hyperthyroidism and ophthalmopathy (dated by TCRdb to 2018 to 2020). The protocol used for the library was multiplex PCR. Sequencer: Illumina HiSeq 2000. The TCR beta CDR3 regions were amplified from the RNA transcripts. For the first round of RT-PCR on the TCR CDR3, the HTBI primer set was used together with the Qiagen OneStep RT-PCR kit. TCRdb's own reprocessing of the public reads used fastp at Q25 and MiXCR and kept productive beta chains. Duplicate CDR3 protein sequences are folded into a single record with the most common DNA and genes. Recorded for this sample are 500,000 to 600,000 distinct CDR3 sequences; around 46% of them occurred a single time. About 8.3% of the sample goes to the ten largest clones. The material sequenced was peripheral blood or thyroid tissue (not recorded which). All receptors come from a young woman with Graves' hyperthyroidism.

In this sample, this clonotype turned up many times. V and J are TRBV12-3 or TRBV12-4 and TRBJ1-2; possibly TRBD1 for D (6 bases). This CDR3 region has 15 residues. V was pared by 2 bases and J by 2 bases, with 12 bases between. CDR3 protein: CASSLRAGANYGYTF. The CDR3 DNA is TGTGCCAGCAGTTTAAGGGCAGGGGCAAACTATGGCTACACCTTC.

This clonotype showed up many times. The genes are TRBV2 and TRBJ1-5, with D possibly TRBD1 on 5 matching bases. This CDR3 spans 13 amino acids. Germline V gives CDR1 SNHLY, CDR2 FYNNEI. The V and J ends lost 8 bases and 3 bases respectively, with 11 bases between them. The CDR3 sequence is CASLKGPNQPQHF. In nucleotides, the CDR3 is TGTGCCAGCCTTAAGGGGCCCAATCAGCCCCAGCATTTT.

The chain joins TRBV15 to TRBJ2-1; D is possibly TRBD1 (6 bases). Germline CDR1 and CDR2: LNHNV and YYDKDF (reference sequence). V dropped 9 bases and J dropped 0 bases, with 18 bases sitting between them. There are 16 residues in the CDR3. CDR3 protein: CATVTGPQSSYNEQFF. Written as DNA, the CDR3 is TGTGCCACGGTAACAGGGCCCCAGAGCTCCTACAATGAGCAGTTCTTC.

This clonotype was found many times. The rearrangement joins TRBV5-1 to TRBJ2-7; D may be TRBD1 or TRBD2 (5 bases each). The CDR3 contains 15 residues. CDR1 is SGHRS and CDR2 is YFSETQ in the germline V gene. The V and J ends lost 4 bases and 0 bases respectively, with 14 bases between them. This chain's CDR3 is CASSIRDRSSYEQYF. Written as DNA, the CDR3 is TGCGCCAGCAGCATCCGGGACCGAAGCTCCTACGAGCAGTACTTC.

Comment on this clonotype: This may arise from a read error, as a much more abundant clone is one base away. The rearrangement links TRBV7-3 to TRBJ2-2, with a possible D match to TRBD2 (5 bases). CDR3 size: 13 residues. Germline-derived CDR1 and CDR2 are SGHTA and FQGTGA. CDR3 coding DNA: TGTGCCAGCAGTTTACAGCACACCGGGGAGCTGTCTTTT. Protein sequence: CASSLQHTGELSF.

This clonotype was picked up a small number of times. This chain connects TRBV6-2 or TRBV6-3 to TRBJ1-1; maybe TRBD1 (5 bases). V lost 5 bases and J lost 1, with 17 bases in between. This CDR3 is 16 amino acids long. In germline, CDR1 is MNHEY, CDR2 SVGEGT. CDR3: CASSAPKGSRNTEAFF. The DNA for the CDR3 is TGTGCCAGCAGTGCTCCTAAGGGGAGTCGGAACACTGAAGCTTTCTTT.

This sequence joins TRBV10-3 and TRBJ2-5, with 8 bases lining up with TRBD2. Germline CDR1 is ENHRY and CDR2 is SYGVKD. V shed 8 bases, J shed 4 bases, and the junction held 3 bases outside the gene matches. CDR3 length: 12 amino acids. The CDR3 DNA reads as TGTGCCATCGCAAGCGGGAGAGAGACCCAGTACTTC. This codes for CAIASGRETQYF.

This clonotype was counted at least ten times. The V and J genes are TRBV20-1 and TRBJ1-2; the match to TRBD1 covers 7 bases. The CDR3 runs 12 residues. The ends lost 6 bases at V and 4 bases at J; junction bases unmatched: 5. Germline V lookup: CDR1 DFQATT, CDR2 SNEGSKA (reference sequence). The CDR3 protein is CSAHRGGYGYTF. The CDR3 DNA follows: TGCAGTGCCCACAGGGGTGGCTATGGCTACACCTTC.

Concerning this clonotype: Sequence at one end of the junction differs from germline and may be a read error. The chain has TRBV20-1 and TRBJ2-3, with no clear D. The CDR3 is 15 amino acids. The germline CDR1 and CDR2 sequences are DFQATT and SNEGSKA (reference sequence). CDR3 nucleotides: TGCAGTGCTCGAGACCACCATTATAGCACAGATACGCAGTATTTT. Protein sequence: CSARDHHYSTDTQYF.

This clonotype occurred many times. This chain's CDR3 is CASSVFDGSYEQYF. The DNA for the CDR3 is TGTGCCAGCAGCGTATTTGACGGCTCCTACGAGCAGTACTTC. The J gene is TRBJ2-7, the V gene TRBV9; no clear D. Trimming stripped 1 base from V and 0 bases from J, with 8 bases between. The V gene's germline CDR1 is SGDLS and CDR2 YYNGEE. The CDR3 totals 14 residues.

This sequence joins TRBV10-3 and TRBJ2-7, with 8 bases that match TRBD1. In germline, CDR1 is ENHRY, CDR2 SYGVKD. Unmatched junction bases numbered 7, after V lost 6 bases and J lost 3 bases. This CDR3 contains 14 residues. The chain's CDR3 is CAISVDTGGYEQYF. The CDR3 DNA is TGTGCCATCAGCGTAGATACAGGGGGCTACGAGCAGTACTTC.

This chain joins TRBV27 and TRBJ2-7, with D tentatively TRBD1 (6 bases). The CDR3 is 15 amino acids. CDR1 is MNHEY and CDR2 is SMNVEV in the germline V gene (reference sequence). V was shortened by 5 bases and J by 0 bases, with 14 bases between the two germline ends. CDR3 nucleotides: TGTGCCAGCAGTCCCCTCGGGACAACCTCCTACGAGCAGTACTTC. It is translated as CASSPLGTTSYEQYF.

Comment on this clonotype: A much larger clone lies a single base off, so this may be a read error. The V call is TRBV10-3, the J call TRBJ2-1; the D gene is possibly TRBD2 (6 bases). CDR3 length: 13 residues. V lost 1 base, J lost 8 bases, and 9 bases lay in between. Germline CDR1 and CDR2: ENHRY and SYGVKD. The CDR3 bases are TGTGCCATCAGTGAGTGGGAGGTTCATGAGCAGTTCTTC. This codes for CAISEWEVHEQFF.

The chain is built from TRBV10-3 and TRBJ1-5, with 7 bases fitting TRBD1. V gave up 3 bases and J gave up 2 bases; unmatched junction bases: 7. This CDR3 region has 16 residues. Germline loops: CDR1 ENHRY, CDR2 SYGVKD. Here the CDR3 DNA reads TGTGCCATCAGTGATTCACAGGGGTTGGGCAATCAGCCCCAGCATTTT. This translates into CAISDSQGLGNQPQHF.

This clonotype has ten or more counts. CDR3 residues: CASSLGGLAGGFYEQYF. The CDR3 DNA follows: TGTGCCAGCAGCTTGGGGGGACTAGCGGGAGGTTTCTACGAGCAGTACTTC. This rearrangement joins TRBV7-9 to TRBJ2-7; 15 bases map to TRBD2. Germline V gene sequence: CDR1 SEHNR, CDR2 FQNEAQ (reference sequence). With V trimmed by 3 bases and J by 3 bases, 6 bases remained unmatched. CDR3 size: 17 residues.